This T cell receptor (beta chain) derives from a study of blood T cell repertoires in COVID-19. Looking at the study overall: Acute and convalescent COVID-19 specimens originated in the United States, Italy and Spain. Sample material is recorded as cDNA or gDNA derived from T cells, B-cell-depleted T cells, or PBMCs.

V was trimmed by 0 bases and J by 3 bases, leaving 18 bases between them. The CDR3 is made up of 17 amino acids. Germline V lookup: CDR1 SGDLS, CDR2 YYNGEE. Authors' data handling: Reference gene primer amplification gave nucleated cell count estimates. Only in-frame clones appear in the TCRdb table, and some are missing; sequencing was by immunoSEQ multiplex PCR. V and J calls and clone size follow that table, whereas D and trimming were derived from the DNA. The data show 26,000 or so clones, about 90% seen once. The genes are TRBV9 and TRBJ1-2; a weak D match, TRBD1 (6 bases). This receptor was identified in a human donor in a cohort sampled during active COVID-19. Sequencing was carried out using peripheral blood. CDR3 in amino acids: CASSVGLGAVADYGYTF. The CDR3, as DNA: TGTGCCAGCAGCGTAGGGTTGGGGGCGGTAGCTGACTATGGCTACACCTTC.